This TCR beta chain was observed in a study of cytomegalovirus exposure and HLA in healthy donors. Regarding the study as a whole: Association with HLA alleles at 0.05 false discovery rate was found for roughly 17,000 TCR beta sequences in a later analysis.

This CDR3 region has 14 residues. The V end lost 4 bases, the J end lost 7 bases, and 17 bases lay between the germline ends. Germline V gene lookup returns CDR1 GTSNPN and CDR2 SVGIG (reference sequence). Of note for this clone: Its antigen is unidentified.

PCR amplification relied on 60 Vbeta primers (plus 13 Jbeta primers). The authors' processing: In a later analysis, the count reached some 83 million unique TCR beta chains, with 8.5 million to 14 million shared. Only in-frame clones appear in the TCRdb table, and some are missing; sequencing was by immunoSEQ multiplex PCR. That table is the source of V, J and clone size, and D and trimming were worked out from the DNA. The table has some 130,000 clones, around three quarters seen once. The chain couples TRBV30 to TRBJ1-5; no clear D gene. Sequencing input: PBMCs. The receptor was isolated from a man between 40 and 49 years old in good health and CMV-seronegative. The CDR3 DNA reads TGTGCCTGGAACGCCGGCACCTCAGGACAGCCCCAGCATTTT. Its translation: CAWNAGTSGQPQHF. Full variable domain (remainder filled in from reference TRBV30 and TRBJ1-5): SQTIHQWPATLVQPVGSPLSLECTVEGTSNPNLYWYRQAAGRGLQLLFYSVGIGQISSEVPQNLSASRPQDRQFILSSKKLLLSDSGFYLCAWNAGTSGQPQHFGDGTRLSIL.